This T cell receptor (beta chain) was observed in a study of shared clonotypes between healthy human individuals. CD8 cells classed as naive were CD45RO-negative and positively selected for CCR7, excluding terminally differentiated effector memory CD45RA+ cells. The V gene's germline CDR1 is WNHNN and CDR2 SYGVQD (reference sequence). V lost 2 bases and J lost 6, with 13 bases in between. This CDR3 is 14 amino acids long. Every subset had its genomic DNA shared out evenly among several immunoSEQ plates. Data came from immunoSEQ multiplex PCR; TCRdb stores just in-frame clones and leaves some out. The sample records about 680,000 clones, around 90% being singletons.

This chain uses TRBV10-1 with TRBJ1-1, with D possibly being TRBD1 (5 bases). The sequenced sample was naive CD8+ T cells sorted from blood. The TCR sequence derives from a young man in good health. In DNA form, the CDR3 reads TGCGCCAGCAGTGAGAAAAGGGGAATCCCTGAAGCTTTCTTT. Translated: CASSEKRGIPEAFF.